These T cell receptor beta chains were read from a single sample in a study of CD4+ T cells in melanoma. Clones were read by immunoSEQ multiplex PCR, and TCRdb kept only the in-frame ones, dropping some. Among roughly 52,000 clones listed, about 72% were seen once. Sequencing was carried out using tumor tissue. Receptors originate from a human donor with melanoma. CDR3s include the opening cysteine and the closing phenylalanine or tryptophan. A D gene is named only where the DNA matches it firmly. Clone size is shown for a subset of rows, as once, few, many or a class of expanded clone.

clone_size	d_call	v_call	j_call	cdr3_nt	cdr3_aa
once	TRBD2	TRBV18	TRBJ2-7	TGTGCCAGCTCACTCGGGACTAGCGGGGGCCGCGAGCAGTACTTC	CASSLGTSGGREQYF
-	-	TRBV27	TRBJ1-5	TGTGCCAGCAGTTCGCAGGGTAGGCAGCCCCAGCATTTT	CASSSQGRQPQHF
-	-	TRBV6-5	TRBJ1-1	TGTGCCAGCAGTGCCCTCGTAGGTTCCCCTGAAGCTTTCTTT	CASSALVGSPEAFF
-	-	TRBV2	TRBJ1-5	TGTGCCAGCAGCGGCGCCGGGTGGCAGCCCCAGCATTTT	CASSGAGWQPQHF
-	TRBD2	TRBV4-1	TRBJ2-1	TGCGCCAGCAGCCAAGGTTCTTATACCGGGACTAGCAACAATGAGCAGTTCTTC	CASSQGSYTGTSNNEQFF
-	-	TRBV6-6	TRBJ2-1	TGTGCCAGCAGTTCCAAAGTTAATCTTCCCAATGAGCAGTTCTTC	CASSSKVNLPNEQFF
-	TRBD1	TRBV2	TRBJ2-1	TGTGCCAGCAGGCGGACAGGGGGTAGCAATGAGCAGTTCTTC	CASRRTGGSNEQFF
-	-	TRBV27	TRBJ1-1	TGTGCCAGCAGGGGGTCAGGGTGGAACACTGAAGCTTTCTTT	CASRGSGWNTEAFF
-	-	TRBV6-6	TRBJ1-2	TGTGCCAGCAGTGCCATTCGAGGGGGTCGCTACACCTTC	CASSAIRGGRYTF
once	TRBD2	TRBV27	TRBJ2-1	TGTGCCAGCAGTGCCCATCCCCCGGGGGGGGTCTCAAATGAGCAGTTCTTC	CASSAHPPGGVSNEQFF
-	-	TRBV7-3	TRBJ2-1	TGTGCCAGCAGCTCTCCGGGCGGGAAGCAGTTCTTC	CASSSPGGKQFF
-	TRBD1	TRBV6-1	TRBJ1-4	TGTGCCAGCAGCCGGGACAGGGGGGAAAAACTGTTTTTT	CASSRDRGEKLFF
few	TRBD1	TRBV27	TRBJ1-2	TGTGCCAGCAGTTCGGGGACAGGGCTGTACTATGGCTACACCTTC	CASSSGTGLYYGYTF
-	-	TRBV5-5	TRBJ1-2	TGTGCCAGCAGCTTGGCGGTAAGTCACGCCCGCTATGGCTACACCTTC	CASSLAVSHARYGYTF
-	-	TRBV5-1	TRBJ2-7	TGCGCCAGCAGCTTGGTGCCGGGATGGTCCTACGAGCAGTACTTC	CASSLVPGWSYEQYF
medium-sized	-	TRBV18	TRBJ2-2	TGTGCCAGCTCCCGGCAGGAGCACACCGGGGAGCTGTTTTTT	CASSRQEHTGELFF
-	TRBD1	TRBV7-9	TRBJ1-1	TGTGCCAGCAGCCGGGACAGTTATAACACTGAAGCTTTCTTT	CASSRDSYNTEAFF
-	-	TRBV19	TRBJ2-7	TGTGCCAGTAGCCCCCGGGAGCCTCCTCTCTACGAGCAGTACTTC	CASSPREPPLYEQYF
-	-	TRBV6-5	TRBJ2-2	TGTGCCAGCACTAGGGTGGGTGGTGCCGGGGAGCTGTTTTTT	CASTRVGGAGELFF
-	-	TRBV7-9	TRBJ2-7	TGTGCCAGCAGCGACGGGAGACCGGCGGGGTCAACCTACGAGCAGTACTTC	CASSDGRPAGSTYEQYF
medium-sized	-	TRBV5-5	TRBJ1-1	TGTGCCAGCAGCTTGGTCCAGCGAGGAACTGAAGCTTTCTTT	CASSLVQRGTEAFF
-	TRBD1	TRBV2	TRBJ1-4	TGTGCCAGCAGGGAGGATACAGGGGGAGATGAAAAACTGTTTTTT	CASREDTGGDEKLFF
few	-	TRBV7-8	TRBJ1-2	TGTGCCAGCAGCTTAGAGTGGCAGCCGTTTAACTATGGCTACACCTTC	CASSLEWQPFNYGYTF
-	TRBD1	TRBV5-1	TRBJ2-7	TGCGCCAGCAGCCTCTGGACAGGACCTTCCTACGAGCAGTACTTC	CASSLWTGPSYEQYF
-	-	TRBV7-2	TRBJ1-2	TGTGCCAGCAGGATTGGAGAAAACTATGGCTACACCTTC	CASRIGENYGYTF
-	-	TRBV10-1	TRBJ2-3	TGCGCCAGCAGCCTCCCTTCCGGCACGCAGTATTTT	CASSLPSGTQYF
once	-	TRBV29-1	TRBJ2-2	TGCAGCGTTCTCAGACAGGAGAACACCGGGGAGCTGTTTTTT	CSVLRQENTGELFF
few	-	TRBV6-5	TRBJ1-2	TGTGCCAGCAGGGCAGGTGATGGCTACACCTTC	CASRAGDGYTF
few	-	TRBV28	TRBJ1-2	TGTGCCAGCAGTTTACTCGCCGGCAGGGTCATGAACGGCTACACCTTC	CASSLLAGRVMNGYTF
-	-	TRBV2	TRBJ1-5	TGTGCCAGCAGAGACGGAAGGGATCAGCCCCAGCATTTT	CASRDGRDQPQHF
-	-	TRBV28	TRBJ2-3	TGTGCCAGCAGTTTATTTCAGGGCACAGATACGCAGTATTTT	CASSLFQGTDTQYF
-	TRBD1	TRBV27	TRBJ2-7	TGTGCCGCACGAGGACAGGGGCTCAACTCCTACGAGCAGTACTTC	CAARGQGLNSYEQYF
few	TRBD2	TRBV6-1	TRBJ2-7	TGTGCCAGCAGTGAAGGGCTAGCGGGCTCCTACGAGCAGTACTTC	CASSEGLAGSYEQYF
-	TRBD2	TRBV28	TRBJ2-5	TGTGCCAGCAGTTGGCTAGCGGGGAGAGAGACCCAGTACTTC	CASSWLAGRETQYF
-	-	TRBV18	TRBJ2-1	TGTGCCAGCTCACCACCTCTTTCAGGGGCCTACAATGAGCAGTTCTTC	CASSPPLSGAYNEQFF
few	-	TRBV29-1	TRBJ2-2	TGCAGCGTTGTGAGACAGAACACCGGGGAGCTGTTTTTT	CSVVRQNTGELFF
-	TRBD1	TRBV9	TRBJ1-2	TGTGCCAGCAGCGTAGAGGGGACAGCTAACTATGGCTACACCTTC	CASSVEGTANYGYTF